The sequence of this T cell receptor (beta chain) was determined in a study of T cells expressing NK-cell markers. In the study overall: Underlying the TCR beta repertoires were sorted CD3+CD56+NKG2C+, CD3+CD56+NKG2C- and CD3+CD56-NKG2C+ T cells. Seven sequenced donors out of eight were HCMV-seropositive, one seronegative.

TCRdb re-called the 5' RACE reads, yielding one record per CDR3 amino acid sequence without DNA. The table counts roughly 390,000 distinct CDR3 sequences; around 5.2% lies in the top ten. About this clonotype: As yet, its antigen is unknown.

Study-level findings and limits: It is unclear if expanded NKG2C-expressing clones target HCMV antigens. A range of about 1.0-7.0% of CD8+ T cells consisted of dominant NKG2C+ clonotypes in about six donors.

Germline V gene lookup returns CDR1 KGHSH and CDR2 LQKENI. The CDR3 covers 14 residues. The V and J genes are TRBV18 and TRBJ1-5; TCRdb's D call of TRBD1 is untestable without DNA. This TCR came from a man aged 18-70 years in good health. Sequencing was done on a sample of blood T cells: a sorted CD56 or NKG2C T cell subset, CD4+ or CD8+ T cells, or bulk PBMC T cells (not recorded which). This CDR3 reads CASSPAAAPQPQHF.